These T cell receptor beta chains were read from a single sample in a study of response to subunit inactivated influenza vaccine. TCRdb reanalysed the RT-PCR reads using MiXCR and keeps one entry per CDR3 protein. The table includes approximately 530,000 distinct CDR3 sequences, approximately 7.7% detected once. Sample: PBMCs from blood, taken roughly 24 months after vaccination. All receptors come from a man aged 50 to 69 who received an inactivated influenza vaccine. Each CDR3 is given with its conserved first and last residue. D genes are given only for firm matches. Clone size appears in some rows only: once, few, many, or a class for an expanded clone.

>TRBD2|TRBV20-1|NA|TRBJ2-3
CSARGSGGGSPQYF
TGCAGTGCTAGAGGGTCGGGCGGGGGGAGCCCGCAGTATTTT
>NA|TRBV30|NA|TRBJ2-7
CACSHPKSSYEQYF
TGTGCCTGTTCTCACCCGAAAAGCTCCTACGAGCAGTACTTC
>TRBD2|TRBV7-2|NA|TRBJ2-3
CASSFTSGRTDTQYF
TGTGCCAGCAGCTTCACTAGCGGGAGAACAGATACGCAGTATTTT
>NA|TRBV29-1|many|TRBJ2-1
CSVDRGLNNEQFF
TGCAGCGTTGACAGGGGCTTAAACAATGAGCAGTTCTTC
>TRBD1|TRBV29-1|few|TRBJ1-2
CSVQGTANYGYTF
TGCAGCGTCCAAGGGACAGCTAACTATGGCTACACCTTC
>TRBD1|TRBV7-8|few|TRBJ1-4
CASSTSGTGVEKLFF
TGTGCCAGCAGCACTTCCGGGACAGGGGTTGAAAAACTGTTTTTT
>NA|TRBV28|NA|TRBJ2-5
CASKTGKNHQETQYF
TGTGCCAGCAAAACAGGGAAAAACCATCAAGAGACCCAGTACTTC
>TRBD1|TRBV7-3|few|TRBJ1-1
CASSLTGTAVTEAFF
TGTGCCAGCAGCTTAACCGGGACAGCCGTCACTGAAGCTTTCTTT
>NA|TRBV14|NA|TRBJ2-1
CASSHGPFNEQFF
TGTGCCAGCAGCCACGGACCATTCAATGAGCAGTTCTTC
>NA|TRBV4-3|few|TRBJ1-2
CASSQDRFIYGYTF
TGCGCCAGCAGCCAAGATAGGTTTATCTATGGCTACACCTTC